This T cell receptor beta chain was profiled in a study of blood T cell repertoires in COVID-19. This clone was detected once. Germline CDR1 is SGHNT and CDR2 is YYREEE (reference sequence). The CDR3 contains 15 residues. Germline trimming cut 6 bases from V and 5 bases from J; bases unmatched to any gene: 6. Per the study methods: Amplification of reference gene primers was used by the study to estimate nucleated cell counts. Profiling relied on immunoSEQ multiplex PCR, and the TCRdb table lists in-frame clones only, not all of them. V and J calls and clone size are as listed in that table; D and trimming were resolved from the DNA. The table has about 300,000 clones, about 91% seen once.

This sequence originates from a woman aged 25 to 45 with COVID-19, enrolled during active disease. The sample taken for sequencing was peripheral blood. The V call is TRBV5-4, the J call TRBJ2-1, with 12 bases identical to TRBD2. CDR3 nucleotides: TGTGCCAGCAAGACTAGCGGGGGCAGGCACAATGAGCAGTTCTTC. Amino acids: CASKTSGGRHNEQFF.